This T cell receptor (beta chain) was obtained from a study of shared clonotypes between healthy human individuals. Study observations and caveats: When compared with the clonotypes that were shared by all four sorted-subset donors, the non-shared clonotypes turned out to have lower generation probabilities.

Remarks on this clone: No antigen is known for it.

A CD45RA-negative memory subset and a CD45RA+ naive subset were separated from the CD4+ cells. There are 17 residues in the CDR3. V lost 4 bases, J lost 4 bases, and 13 bases stayed unmatched. Germline V gives CDR1 ENHRY, CDR2 SYGVKD. Assay used: immunoSEQ multiplex PCR; TCRdb lists only in-frame clones, some missing. The sample yields some 1,400,000 clones, over 95% seen once. The rearrangement uses TRBV10-3 and TRBJ2-7; 10 bases fit TRBD2. Source material: naive CD4+ T cells sorted from blood. The subset here: CD45RA+ positively selected. This receptor was identified in a man aged 30 to 39 in good health. This chain's CDR3 is CAISGGGPSGSEYEQYF. CDR3 DNA sequence: TGTGCCATCAGTGGTGGCGGACCTAGCGGGAGTGAATACGAGCAGTACTTC.